One sample yielded the 27 T cell receptor beta chains listed below, sequenced in a study of blood T cell repertoires in COVID-19. Produced via immunoSEQ multiplex PCR; TCRdb's table is partial and in-frame only. The table lists 250,000 to 300,000 clones, about 90% of them singletons, with about 2% in the top ten. Sequencing was carried out using peripheral blood. Source of these receptors: a woman aged 45-65 years who had recovered from COVID-19.

CDR3 nucleotides: TGTGCCAGCAGTGAAGGGGGGGGCCCTTACAATGAGCAGTTCTTC. It yields the protein CASSEGGGPYNEQFF. V and J are TRBV2 and TRBJ2-1; D is perhaps TRBD2 (7 bases). CDR1 and CDR2 from the germline V gene are SNHLY and FYNNEI. The CDR3 has 15 amino acids. V was trimmed by 1 base and J by 4 bases, leaving 11 bases between them.

The rearrangement uses TRBV9 and TRBJ1-1; 10 positions match TRBD1. The CDR3 loop spans 14 amino acids. After removal of 4 bases from V and 3 bases from J, the junction contained 3 bases not matched to a gene. CDR1 and CDR2 from the germline V gene are SGDLS and YYNGEE. The CDR3 here is CASSLGQGYTEAFF. CDR3 nucleotides: TGTGCCAGCAGCCTGGGACAGGGGTACACTGAAGCTTTCTTT.

This chain links TRBV20-1 with TRBJ1-2, with TRBD1 matching over 8 bases. Losses at the gene ends were 3 bases for V and 8 bases for J; bases not matched to a gene: 8. The germline CDR1 and CDR2 sequences are DFQATT and SNEGSKA (reference sequence). There are 13 residues in the CDR3. The CDR3 DNA follows: TGCAGTGCTAGTTACAGGGGGGGCAAGGGCTACACCTTC. Translating it yields CSASYRGGKGYTF.

CDR3 sequence (DNA): TGTGCCAGCAGCTCTCGCGGGGGGAGGACCGGGGAGCTGTTTTTT. This encodes CASSSRGGRTGELFF. The chain recombines TRBV5-4 with TRBJ2-2, with 8 bases aligning to TRBD2. Per the germline V gene, CDR1 is SGHNT and CDR2 is YYREEE (reference sequence). This CDR3 region has 15 residues. After removal of 3 bases from V and 5 bases from J, the junction contained 6 bases not matched to a gene.

This rearrangement joins TRBV9 to TRBJ2-5; a weak D match, TRBD2 (7 bases). The length of the CDR3 is 16 residues. CDR1 and CDR2 (germline): SGDLS, YYNGEE. V gave up 4 bases and J gave up 4 bases, with 20 bases separating them. Here the CDR3 reads CASSRGGGAYLETQYF. For the CDR3, the DNA is TGTGCCAGCAGCCGAGGGGGGGGCGCGTATTTAGAGACCCAGTACTTC.

The chain combines TRBV19 with TRBJ1-5, with TRBD1 matching over 10 bases. Germline CDR1 and CDR2: LNHDA and SQIVND (reference sequence). The CDR3 length is 15 residues. Germline trimming cut 4 bases from V and 4 bases from J; bases unmatched to any gene: 4. CDR3 nucleotides: TGTGCCAGTAGTACCGAGGGACAGGGGAATCAGCCCCAGCATTTT. This codes for CASSTEGQGNQPQHF.

The chain couples TRBV2 to TRBJ1-1; the D gene is possibly TRBD1 (5 bases). The CDR3 spans 12 residues. Trimming took 10 bases from V and 6 from J, leaving 15 bases between them. The germline V gene encodes CDR1 SNHLY and CDR2 FYNNEI. The CDR3 nucleotides are TGTGCCACCGACCGGGACTCCGCTGAAGCTTTCTTT. It specifies CATDRDSAEAFF.

The rearrangement uses TRBV11-2 and TRBJ1-1; D not resolved. The CDR3 extends over 14 amino acids. The germline CDR1 and CDR2 sequences are SGHAT and FQNNGV. Trimming shortened V by 1 base and J by 1 base, and 7 bases separated the two germline ends. The CDR3 region has the DNA TGTGCCAGCAGCTTAGGACGGGGGAACACTGAAGCTTTCTTT. This translates into CASSLGRGNTEAFF.

V usage is TRBV30 and J usage is TRBJ1-1, with 8 bases lining up with TRBD1. Losses at the gene ends were 3 bases for V and 2 bases for J; bases not matched to a gene: 5. Germline-derived CDR1 and CDR2 are GTSNPN and SVGIG (reference sequence). The CDR3 runs to 14 residues. The CDR3 region is CAWSLGQVNTEAFF. CDR3 DNA sequence: TGTGCCTGGAGCTTGGGACAGGTTAACACTGAAGCTTTCTTT.

V and J are TRBV12-3 or TRBV12-4 and TRBJ1-1, with 9 bases identical to TRBD1. The CDR3 covers 11 residues. The J segment lost 10 bases and the V segment lost 6 bases, leaving 3 bases of the junction unmatched. This chain's CDR3 is CASSKGQGAFF. Written as DNA, the CDR3 is TGTGCCAGCAGCAAGGGACAGGGAGCTTTCTTT.

This chain uses TRBV30 with TRBJ2-5; D uncertain. CDR1 and CDR2 from the germline V gene are GTSNPN and SVGIG (reference sequence). The CDR3 runs 11 residues. V was pared by 3 bases and J by 4 bases, with 6 bases between. This CDR3 is CAWSGRETQYF. The CDR3 region has the DNA TGTGCCTGGAGCGGTAGAGAGACCCAGTACTTC.

J is TRBJ1-6 and V is TRBV28; D is possibly TRBD1 (5 bases). Germline CDR1 and CDR2: MDHEN and SYDVKM. The CDR3 runs 18 residues. V was cut by 6 bases and J by 4 bases, with 22 bases left in between. The CDR3 DNA is TGTGCCAGCAGGACCCAACAAAGGTGGGGCGGTTATAATTCACCCCTCCACTTT. Its protein is CASRTQQRWGGYNSPLHF.

The V gene is TRBV9, the J gene TRBJ2-1, with a possible D match to TRBD2 (6 bases). Germline CDR1 SGDLS, CDR2 YYNGEE. The CDR3 loop spans 15 amino acids. The germline V and J ends were trimmed by 2 bases and 10 bases, with 19 bases remaining between them. The CDR3 loop reads CASSVGTGIMEEQFF. The CDR3 DNA reads TGTGCCAGCAGCGTGGGGACTGGAATAATGGAGGAGCAGTTCTTC.

The gene calls are TRBV7-8 and TRBJ1-6, with 8 bases identical to TRBD1. Germline trimming cut 4 bases from V and 6 bases from J; bases unmatched to any gene: 5. The length of the CDR3 is 15 residues. Germline V gene sequence: CDR1 SGHVS, CDR2 FQNEAQ. In DNA, the CDR3 is TGTGCCAGCAGCTCTCGGACAGGGAGTAATTCACCCCTCCACTTT. Translated: CASSSRTGSNSPLHF.

The chain employs TRBV2 and TRBJ1-2, with unresolved D. This CDR3 has 13 amino acids. Trimming left V 1 base short and J 4 bases short, with 7 bases between. The germline V gene has CDR1 SNHLY and CDR2 FYNNEI. DNA for the CDR3: TGTGCCAGCAGTGAAGGGAGGGTCTATGGCTACACCTTC. It specifies CASSEGRVYGYTF.

This chain links TRBV28 with TRBJ1-2; tentative D call: TRBD1 (5 bases). The CDR3 loop spans 15 amino acids. Trimming stripped 2 bases from V and 5 bases from J, with 15 bases between. Germline V CDR1 and CDR2: MDHEN, SYDVKM. The DNA of the CDR3 is TGTGCCAGCAGTTTAGCTATCGGGGGGGGTTATGGCTACACCTTC. Its translation: CASSLAIGGGYGYTF.

This sequence joins TRBV7-8 and TRBJ1-6; 7 bases match TRBD1. The length of the CDR3 is 15 residues. The V and J ends lost 5 bases and 4 bases, in that order; junction bases with no gene match: 5. Germline V gene lookup returns CDR1 SGHVS and CDR2 FQNEAQ. The CDR3 spells CASSGQVGYNSPLHF. DNA of the CDR3: TGTGCCAGCAGCGGACAGGTTGGATATAATTCACCCCTCCACTTT.

The V and J genes are TRBV9 and TRBJ2-7, with TRBD1 identical over 9 bases. Germline trimming cut 3 bases from V and 5 bases from J; bases unmatched to any gene: 9. The CDR3 spans 15 residues. Germline V gene data show CDR1 as SGDLS and CDR2 as YYNGEE. The CDR3 sequence: CASSGGGQGYHEQYF. The CDR3 DNA sequence: TGTGCCAGCAGCGGGGGGGGACAGGGATACCACGAGCAGTACTTC. Complete variable domain (other parts from reference TRBV9 and TRBJ2-7): DSGVTQTPKHLITATGQRVTLRCSPRSGDLSVYWYQQSLDQGLQFLIQYYNGEERAKGNILERFSAQQFPDLHSELNLSSLELGDSALYFCASSGGGQGYHEQYFGPGTRLTVT.

The chain uses TRBV6-5 and TRBJ2-3; 10 bases are shared with TRBD1. Germline assignment: CDR1 MNHEY and CDR2 SVGAGI. The V and J ends lost 6 bases and 3 bases, in that order; junction bases with no gene match: 6. This CDR3 has 15 amino acids. The CDR3 coding sequence is TGTGCCAGCAGCCGGACAGGGGGAGGAACAGATACGCAGTATTTT. As protein: CASSRTGGGTDTQYF.

The V and J genes are TRBV3-1 (or the pseudogene TRBV3-2) and TRBJ1-6; D perhaps matches TRBD1 (6 bases). The CDR3 runs to 13 residues. The V and J ends lost 4 bases and 9 bases respectively, with 10 bases between them. Germline assignment: CDR1 LGHDT and CDR2 YNNKEL (reference sequence). CDR3 bases: TGTGCCAGCAGCCTATCACAGGGTTCACCCCTCCACTTT. This gives the protein CASSLSQGSPLHF.

This CDR3 reads CASSQTDRRGTEAFF. The CDR3 DNA is TGTGCCAGCAGCCAAACGGACAGGAGAGGGACTGAAGCTTTCTTT. V and J are TRBV3-1 (or the pseudogene TRBV3-2) and TRBJ1-1, with 7 bases identical to TRBD1. CDR1 and CDR2 (germline): LGHDT, YNNKEL (reference sequence). The CDR3 has 15 residues. Germline trimming cut 2 bases from V and 5 bases from J; bases unmatched to any gene: 8.

This chain joins TRBV7-3 and TRBJ2-1; perhaps TRBD2 as D (6 bases). The CDR3 loop spans 15 amino acids. The germline CDR1 and CDR2 sequences are SGHTA and FQGTGA. With 4 bases removed from V and 7 bases from J, the gap between germline ends came to 17 bases. CDR3: CASSSSLSGVNEQFF. DNA for the CDR3: TGTGCCAGCAGCTCCTCTTTGTCGGGGGTAAATGAGCAGTTCTTC.

The rearrangement joins TRBV9 to TRBJ1-2, with 7 bases aligning to TRBD1. From germline, CDR1 is SGDLS and CDR2 YYNGEE. The CDR3 sequence is 14 residues long. V lost 4 bases to trimming and J lost 5 bases; unmatched junction nucleotides: 8. The chain's CDR3 is CASSLRDSPYGYTF. The CDR3 DNA is TGTGCCAGCAGCCTGCGGGACAGTCCGTATGGCTACACCTTC.

This sequence joins TRBV21-1 and TRBJ1-2; the DNA was not compared with TRBD1, the D call given in the table. TRBV21-1 is flagged as a pseudogene. CDR3 length: 18 amino acids. The CDR3 protein is CASSNHSNGAFLLYGYTF. CDR3 DNA sequence: TGTGCCAGCAGCAATCATTCGAATGGGGCTTTTCTGCTCTATGGCTACACCTTC.

This rearrangement joins TRBV30 to TRBJ1-1; 8 nucleotides align to TRBD1. CDR3 length: 14 amino acids. The J segment lost 4 bases and the V segment lost 4 bases, leaving 8 bases of the junction unmatched. Germline V gene data show CDR1 as GTSNPN and CDR2 as SVGIG (reference sequence). This CDR3 is CAWNIGQGGTEAFF. The CDR3, as DNA: TGTGCCTGGAATATAGGACAGGGCGGCACTGAAGCTTTCTTT.

V usage is TRBV19 and J usage is TRBJ1-5, with 11 nucleotides matching TRBD1. V gave up 8 bases and J gave up 6 bases; unmatched junction bases: 6. This CDR3 spans 14 amino acids. Looked up from germline, CDR1 is LNHDA and CDR2 is SQIVND (reference sequence). CDR3 sequence: CASGQGAGVQPQHF. CDR3 coding DNA: TGTGCCAGTGGACAGGGGGCCGGAGTTCAGCCCCAGCATTTT.

CDR3 sequence: CASSRTRLAGAFTDTQYF. The CDR3 bases are TGTGCCAGCAGCCGTACTCGACTAGCGGGAGCCTTCACAGATACGCAGTATTTT. V is TRBV6-2 or TRBV6-3 and J is TRBJ2-3; TRBD2 aligns across 12 bases. This CDR3 comprises 18 residues. CDR1 is MNHEY and CDR2 is SVGEGT in the germline V gene. The junction had 12 bases not matched to a gene; V was cut back by 6 bases and J by 2 bases.